Below are 18 T cell receptor beta chains sequenced from a single sample in a study of cytomegalovirus exposure and HLA in healthy donors. Vbeta (60) and Jbeta (13) primers were used in the PCR. Libraries were prepared by immunoSEQ multiplex PCR; TCRdb keeps only in-frame clonotypes and omits some of them. The data contain 60,000 to 70,000 clones, about 70% of them singletons. Sequenced: PBMCs. The receptor set was obtained from a woman aged 25 to 45 in good health and CMV-seronegative.

This chain joins TRBV6-6 and TRBJ1-2, with 7 nucleotides matching TRBD1. V shed 2 bases, J shed 2 bases, and the junction held 5 bases outside the gene matches. Germline-derived CDR1 and CDR2 are MNHNY and SVGAGI (reference sequence). The CDR3 contains 15 residues. CDR3 sequence: CASSYPAQGNYGYTF. In DNA form, the CDR3 reads TGTGCCAGCAGTTACCCTGCACAGGGGAACTATGGCTACACCTTC.

The CDR3 spells CARALWASNYGYTF. CDR3 nucleotide sequence: TGTGCCCGAGCTCTTTGGGCTTCTAACTATGGCTACACCTTC. V and J are TRBV6-1 and TRBJ1-2; D not resolved. The V end was cut by 11 bases, the J end by 0 bases, with 16 bases between. This CDR3 is 14 amino acids long. Germline V gene lookup returns CDR1 MNHNS and CDR2 SASEGT.

This chain joins TRBV19 and TRBJ1-5; TRBD1 might be the D (6 bases). There are 14 residues in the CDR3. V was shortened by 5 bases and J by 5 bases, with 13 bases between the two germline ends. The V gene's germline CDR1 is LNHDA and CDR2 SQIVND (reference sequence). DNA for the CDR3: TGTGCCAGTAGTTTGCGACAGGTATATCAGCCCCAGCATTTT. Its protein product is CASSLRQVYQPQHF.

This sequence joins TRBV4-2 and TRBJ1-5, with TRBD1 identical over 9 bases. V lost 5 bases and J lost 6; bases outside the gene matches: 5. Germline CDR1 LGHNA, CDR2 YNFKEQ. The CDR3 runs to 14 residues. CDR3 in DNA: TGTGCCAGCAGCATGACAGGGGGTAGTCAGCCCCAGCATTTT. It codes for CASSMTGGSQPQHF.

The gene calls are TRBV5-1 and TRBJ1-1; 9 bases map to TRBD1. The J segment lost 4 bases and the V segment lost 0 bases, leaving 7 bases of the junction unmatched. CDR1 SGHRS and CDR2 YFSETQ come from the germline V gene. CDR3 length: 16 residues. CDR3 in amino acids: CASSLVTGGGGTEAFF. The CDR3 DNA sequence: TGCGCCAGCAGCTTGGTGACAGGGGGAGGTGGCACTGAAGCTTTCTTT.

This clone was picked up many times. V is TRBV2 and J is TRBJ1-5; TRBD1 aligns across 10 bases. Trimming cost V 5 bases and J 0 bases; bases outside gene matches: 7. From germline, CDR1 is SNHLY and CDR2 FYNNEI. The CDR3 runs 17 residues. In DNA form, the CDR3 reads TGTGCCAGCAGTCTGGACAGGGGGTCATATAGCAATCAGCCCCAGCATTTT. It encodes CASSLDRGSYSNQPQHF.

J is TRBJ2-7 and V is TRBV29-1; 9 bases are shared with TRBD2. Germline CDR1 is SQVTM and CDR2 is ANQGSEA. CDR3 length: 14 amino acids. Losses at the gene ends were 0 bases for V and 4 bases for J; bases not matched to a gene: 4. In nucleotides, the CDR3 is TGCAGCGTTGAAGACGGGCGGGGGGGGTACGAGCAGTACTTC. Translation: CSVEDGRGGYEQYF.

J is TRBJ2-5 and V is TRBV2; D perhaps matches TRBD1 (6 bases). The V and J ends lost 3 bases and 4 bases respectively, with 6 bases between them. The CDR3 sequence is 12 residues long. CDR1 is SNHLY and CDR2 is FYNNEI in the germline V gene. The DNA for the CDR3 is TGTGCCAGCAGTGACAGGGGAGAGACCCAGTACTTC. This gives the protein CASSDRGETQYF.

This chain links TRBV5-1 with TRBJ1-2, with D possibly being TRBD1 (5 bases). This CDR3 has 15 amino acids. From germline, CDR1 is SGHRS and CDR2 YFSETQ. The V end lost 4 bases, the J end lost 4 bases, and 17 bases lay between the germline ends. CDR3 residues: CASSPKAGLAYGYTF. The CDR3, as DNA: TGCGCCAGCAGCCCGAAGGCAGGGTTGGCCTATGGCTACACCTTC.

The chain combines TRBV5-1 with TRBJ2-5; 7 positions match TRBD1. The CDR3 spans 14 residues. Germline values: CDR1 SGHRS, CDR2 YFSETQ. Trimming removed 4 bases from V and 0 bases from J; junction bases left unmatched: 3. In nucleotides, the CDR3 is TGCGCCAGCAGCAGTACAGGGGACCAAGAGACCCAGTACTTC. It translates to CASSSTGDQETQYF.

The chain recombines TRBV11-1 with TRBJ1-1; D uncertain. Germline lookup yields CDR1 SGHAT and CDR2 FQDESV (reference sequence). Trimming removed 3 bases at V and 3 bases at J, with 8 bases between. The CDR3 runs to 13 residues. CDR3 in DNA: TGTGCCAGCAGCTTTGAGGGCTACACTGAAGCTTTCTTT. It encodes CASSFEGYTEAFF.

V and J are TRBV5-6 and TRBJ2-7; 9 positions agree with TRBD1. The trim removed 3 bases at V and 4 bases at J, leaving 8 bases unmatched. CDR3 length: 15 amino acids. Germline V gives CDR1 SGHDT, CDR2 YYEEEE. CDR3 sequence (DNA): TGTGCCAGCAGCTCCCCAGGACAGGGGCTTTACGAGCAGTACTTC. Its protein is CASSSPGQGLYEQYF.

V and J are TRBV7-3 and TRBJ1-5; D is undetermined. CDR3 length: 16 amino acids. The V end lost 3 bases, the J end lost 3 bases, and 15 bases lay between the germline ends. Germline V gene lookup returns CDR1 SGHTA and CDR2 FQGTGA. The CDR3 DNA reads TGTGCCAGCAGCTTCCTAGGAAGACGGTTCAATCAGCCCCAGCATTTT. This encodes CASSFLGRRFNQPQHF.

The chain couples TRBV30 to TRBJ2-3; 7 nucleotides align to TRBD2. This CDR3 spans 13 amino acids. Germline V gene sequence: CDR1 GTSNPN, CDR2 SVGIG (reference sequence). J was trimmed by 1 base and V by 4 bases; bases with no gene match: 2. CDR3 DNA: TGTGCCTGGAATGGGGGGGGCACAGATACGCAGTATTTT. Amino acid sequence: CAWNGGGTDTQYF.

The gene calls are TRBV6-6 and TRBJ1-2; D is possibly TRBD1 (5 bases). The germline CDR1 and CDR2 sequences are MNHNY and SVGAGI (reference sequence). V was cut by 6 bases and J by 4 bases, with 18 bases left in between. This CDR3 comprises 15 residues. CDR3 in DNA: TGTGCCAGCAGACCTGGGGGGGAGGTGGCCTATGGCTACACCTTC. Its translation: CASRPGGEVAYGYTF.

This chain joins TRBV4-1 and TRBJ1-4; 7 bases map to TRBD1. The CDR3 covers 14 residues. J lost 8 bases, V lost 4 bases, and 7 bases had no gene match. Germline V gives CDR1 MGHRA, CDR2 YSYEKL. The CDR3 loop reads CASSLGQAGEKLFF. Here the CDR3 DNA reads TGCGCCAGCAGCCTCGGACAGGCGGGCGAAAAACTGTTTTTT.

The chain employs TRBV5-1 and TRBJ1-1; D unresolved. V was clipped by 0 bases and J by 4 bases, with 10 bases between them. Germline loops: CDR1 SGHRS, CDR2 YFSETQ. CDR3 length: 14 amino acids. The CDR3 DNA sequence: TGCGCCAGCAGCTTGGGCTATACGAGCACTGAAGCTTTCTTT. Protein sequence: CASSLGYTSTEAFF.

This clone was counted a single time. The V and J genes are TRBV28 and TRBJ2-7; 9 nucleotides agree with TRBD1. The V gene's germline CDR1 is MDHEN and CDR2 SYDVKM. Trimming at V came to 9 bases and at J to 7 bases, leaving 16 bases not matched to a gene. The CDR3 is 15 amino acids. CDR3 amino acids: CASTDPGQGFHEQYF. CDR3 coding DNA: TGTGCCAGTACCGACCCGGGACAGGGTTTCCATGAGCAGTACTTC.